Presented here are 27 T cell receptor beta chains from one specimen sequenced in a study of blood T cell dynamics during melanoma immunotherapy. Sequencing used immunoSEQ multiplex PCR; TCRdb keeps in-frame clones, though not all of them. The sample yields roughly 14,000 clones, around nine tenths seen once. The sample's time point: week 3, after first cycle of checkpoint inhibitor. The sequencing here drew on blood, taken from a patient treated with checkpoint blockade. The receptors derive from a human donor with melanoma.

In nucleotides, the CDR3 is TGTGCCAGCAGAGTCGGGGGGGTTGATACGCAGTATTTT. The encoded protein is CASRVGGVDTQYF. V usage is TRBV28 and J usage is TRBJ2-3, with TRBD2 identical over 8 bases. The CDR3 contains 13 residues. Germline CDR1 reads MDHEN; CDR2 reads SYDVKM. V was pared by 6 bases and J by 6 bases, with 5 bases of the junction left unmatched.

The chain carries TRBV2 and TRBJ2-5, with D hard to call. CDR1 is SNHLY, CDR2 FYNNEI, per germline. Between the trimmed V and J ends, which lost 7 bases and 4 bases, there was a span of 19 bases. The CDR3 runs 15 residues. CDR3 residues: CASKGDGVRRETQYF. The DNA of the CDR3 is TGTGCCAGCAAAGGAGACGGAGTGCGGCGAGAGACCCAGTACTTC.

The CDR3: CATSSVIAGDGEQFF. For the CDR3, the DNA is TGTGCCACCAGCAGTGTAATAGCGGGAGACGGTGAGCAGTTCTTC. This rearrangement joins TRBV15 to TRBJ2-1, with 9 nucleotides matching TRBD2. Germline trimming cut 3 bases from V and 9 bases from J; bases unmatched to any gene: 9. Germline CDR1 reads LNHNV; CDR2 reads YYDKDF (reference sequence). This CDR3 has 15 amino acids.

The V call is TRBV7-2, the J call TRBJ2-5; TRBD2 aligns across 14 bases. The V gene's germline CDR1 is SGHTA and CDR2 FQGNSA. After removal of 0 bases from V and 0 bases from J, the junction contained 0 bases not matched to a gene. The CDR3 extends over 17 amino acids. CDR3 protein: CASSLATSGRDQETQYF. DNA of the CDR3: TGTGCCAGCAGCTTAGCGACTAGCGGGAGGGACCAAGAGACCCAGTACTTC.

This sequence joins TRBV18 and TRBJ2-1; D gene uncertain. Trimming shortened V by 5 bases and J by 6 bases, and 17 bases separated the two germline ends. CDR3 size: 15 residues. In germline, CDR1 is KGHSH, CDR2 LQKENI. The CDR3 DNA follows: TGTGCCAGCTCAGGACGGCTAGAGACGACCAATGAGCAGTTCTTC. Amino acid sequence: CASSGRLETTNEQFF.

The chain combines TRBV7-2 with TRBJ2-7; tentatively, D is TRBD2 (6 bases). The CDR3 loop spans 15 amino acids. In germline, CDR1 is SGHTA, CDR2 FQGNSA. V was cut by 4 bases and J by 0 bases, with 13 bases left in between. The CDR3 bases are TGTGCCAGCAGCTGGGATCGGGGGAGCTCCTACGAGCAGTACTTC. This codes for CASSWDRGSSYEQYF.

V usage is TRBV2 and J usage is TRBJ2-7; 9 bases line up with TRBD1. Germline lookup yields CDR1 SNHLY and CDR2 FYNNEI. V dropped 6 bases and J dropped 4; count of bases not matched to a gene: 4. The CDR3 is 13 amino acids. CDR3 loop: CASSLDRGYEQYF. The CDR3 coding sequence is TGTGCCAGCAGCTTGGACAGGGGATACGAGCAGTACTTC.

This clone was found once. The rearrangement joins TRBV7-3 to TRBJ2-1, with D possibly being TRBD2 (6 bases). Germline assignment: CDR1 SGHTA and CDR2 FQGTGA. This CDR3 region has 14 residues. The V end lost 1 base, the J end lost 5 bases, and 9 bases lay between the germline ends. The CDR3 protein is CASSLIAGNNEQFF. The CDR3 DNA reads TGTGCCAGCAGCTTAATTGCGGGGAACAATGAGCAGTTCTTC.

This clone was observed a single time. This chain links TRBV7-6 with TRBJ2-3, with D perhaps matching TRBD1 (5 bases). Germline CDR1 SGHVS, CDR2 FNYEAQ. The CDR3 covers 13 residues. V gave up 3 bases and J gave up 3 bases, with 7 bases separating them. The CDR3: CASSFRQTDTQYF. The CDR3 DNA reads as TGTGCCAGCAGCTTTCGACAGACAGATACGCAGTATTTT.

The chain employs TRBV28 and TRBJ2-5, with 7 bases fitting TRBD2. With 5 bases clipped from V and 1 base from J, the junction kept 4 bases outside the gene matches. The V gene's germline CDR1 is MDHEN and CDR2 SYDVKM. CDR3 size: 14 residues. The CDR3, as DNA: TGTGCCAGCAGTGGGGGGGGACGCCAAGAGACCCAGTACTTC. Translation gives CASSGGGRQETQYF.

The chain links TRBV5-8 to TRBJ1-2; TRBD1 might be the D (5 bases). V lost 0 bases to trimming and J lost 4 bases, with 13 bases between them. CDR3 length equals 15 residues. Germline loops: CDR1 SGHTS, CDR2 YDEGEE. CDR3 nucleotides: TGTGCCAGCAGCTTGGCAGGGCGATCCGGCTATGGCTACACCTTC. Its protein is CASSLAGRSGYGYTF.

The V and J genes are TRBV4-2 and TRBJ1-3; D not certain. The germline V and J ends were trimmed by 0 bases and 9 bases, with 6 bases remaining between them. Germline loops: CDR1 LGHNA, CDR2 YNFKEQ. The CDR3 extends over 12 amino acids. For the CDR3, the DNA is TGTGCCAGCAGCCAAGATTTGCGCACCATATATTTT. This codes for CASSQDLRTIYF.

This clone has just a few counts. The chain employs TRBV7-4 and TRBJ1-5; D possibly corresponds to TRBD1 (5 bases). The CDR3 has 15 amino acids. The ends were cut back, 5 bases at V and 5 bases at J, with 16 bases in the middle. CDR1 is SGHVT and CDR2 is SQSDAQ in the germline V gene. The CDR3 here is CASSRLLGDDQPQHF. DNA of the CDR3: TGTGCCAGCAGCCGGCTTTTGGGGGACGATCAGCCCCAGCATTTT.

The chain combines TRBV18 with TRBJ1-1; TRBD1 is a possible D gene (5 bases). The V end was cut by 3 bases, the J end by 0 bases, with 14 bases between. Germline V CDR1 and CDR2: KGHSH, LQKENI. The CDR3 covers 16 residues. The CDR3 sequence: CASSPGAGPMNTEAFF. CDR3 nucleotides: TGTGCCAGCTCACCCGGGGCAGGGCCCATGAACACTGAAGCTTTCTTT.

CDR3 amino acids: CASSSTTGGRRYGYTF. The CDR3 DNA reads as TGTGCCAGCAGTTCAACGACAGGGGGACGTAGGTATGGCTACACCTTC. The chain has TRBV28 and TRBJ1-2, with 9 nucleotides matching TRBD1. This CDR3 region has 16 residues. Germline values: CDR1 MDHEN, CDR2 SYDVKM. J was trimmed by 5 bases and V by 4 bases; bases with no gene match: 11.

This clone was seen a single time. V gene TRBV30 combines with J gene TRBJ2-5, with 10 bases aligning to TRBD2. Per germline, CDR1 GTSNPN and CDR2 SVGIG (reference sequence). This CDR3 is 13 amino acids long. J lost 4 bases, V lost 4 bases, and 3 bases had no gene match. The CDR3 reads CAWTSGSGETQYF. CDR3 coding DNA: TGTGCCTGGACTAGCGGGAGTGGAGAGACCCAGTACTTC.

The chain combines TRBV18 with TRBJ2-1; 9 bases are a match to TRBD2. This CDR3 is built from 16 residues. CDR1 KGHSH and CDR2 LQKENI come from the germline V gene. Losses at the gene ends were 4 bases for V and 8 bases for J; bases not matched to a gene: 12. In DNA, the CDR3 is TGTGCCAGCTCACTTGGGACTAGCCTATCCATCTATGAGCAGTTCTTC. As protein: CASSLGTSLSIYEQFF. Supplemented by reference TRBV18 and TRBJ2-1, the full variable domain reads NAGVMQNPRHLVRRRGQEARLRCSPMKGHSHVYWYRQLPEEGLKFMVYLQKENIIDESGMPKERFSAEFPKEGPSILRIQQVVRGDSAAYFCASSLGTSLSIYEQFFGPGTRLTVL.

J is TRBJ1-3 and V is TRBV6-5, with 9 nucleotides matching TRBD1. J lost 2 bases, V lost 5 bases, and 4 bases had no gene match. In germline, CDR1 is MNHEY, CDR2 SVGAGI. The CDR3 runs to 15 residues. DNA of the CDR3: TGTGCCAGCAGTGGGACAGGGCCCCCTGGAAACACCATATATTTT. This encodes CASSGTGPPGNTIYF.

The chain recombines TRBV10-3 with TRBJ1-4; 7 bases are a match to TRBD1. Germline V gives CDR1 ENHRY, CDR2 SYGVKD. CDR3 length: 13 residues. V shed 6 bases and J 3 bases; nucleotides not matched to a gene: 1. CDR3 region: CAIRGQPNEKLFF. CDR3 nucleotide sequence: TGTGCCATCAGGGGACAGCCTAATGAAAAACTGTTTTTT.

This clone was observed a few times. J is TRBJ2-5 and V is TRBV11-1, with D hard to call. Trimming took off 1 base at V and 4 bases at J, with 7 bases between the two ends. Germline assignment: CDR1 SGHAT and CDR2 FQDESV (reference sequence). The CDR3 sequence is 13 residues long. CDR3 nucleotide sequence: TGTGCCAGCAGCTTAGGGGCAGCAGAGACCCAGTACTTC. It specifies CASSLGAAETQYF.

The rearrangement uses TRBV5-6 and TRBJ2-5; the match to TRBD1 covers 12 bases. The DNA end lines up better with TRBJ2-7; the J call may be wrong. CDR3 length: 15 amino acids. Germline CDR1 reads SGHDT; CDR2 reads YYEEEE. The CDR3, as DNA: TGTGCCAGCAGCTTCACCGGGACAGGGGGCGACGAGCAGTACTTC. It codes for CASSFTGTGGDEQYF.

This sequence joins TRBV30 and TRBJ1-2; 10 bases are shared with TRBD1. V was pared by 7 bases and J by 4 bases, with 9 bases of the junction left unmatched. From germline, CDR1 is GTSNPN and CDR2 SVGIG (reference sequence). The CDR3 loop spans 14 amino acids. The CDR3 is CASRQGANVYGYTF. Here the CDR3 DNA reads TGTGCCTCCCGACAGGGGGCGAATGTCTATGGCTACACCTTC.

This rearrangement joins TRBV30 to TRBJ1-1; tentatively, D is TRBD1 (5 bases). The V end was cut by 2 bases, the J end by 3 bases, with 13 bases between. The CDR3 covers 14 residues. Germline-derived CDR1 and CDR2 are GTSNPN and SVGIG (reference sequence). The CDR3 loop reads CAWSLAGSYTEAFF. DNA for the CDR3: TGTGCCTGGAGTCTTGCAGGGTCATACACTGAAGCTTTCTTT.

This chain uses TRBV28 with TRBJ2-5, with 11 bases matching TRBD1. Germline V CDR1 and CDR2: MDHEN, SYDVKM. This CDR3 contains 16 residues. Germline trimming cut 4 bases from V and 4 bases from J; bases unmatched to any gene: 8. CDR3: CASSSPGTGGRETQYF. For the CDR3, the DNA is TGTGCCAGCAGTTCGCCGGGGACAGGGGGGCGAGAGACCCAGTACTTC. Filled out from reference TRBV28 and TRBJ2-5, the complete variable domain reads DVKVTQSSRYLVKRTGEKVFLECVQDMDHENMFWYRQDPGLGLRLIYFSYDVKMKEKGDIPEGYSVSREKKERFSLILESASTNQTSMYLCASSSPGTGGRETQYFGPGTRLLVL.

Only one count was recorded for this clone. The chain links TRBV18 to TRBJ2-3; D is unclear. CDR3 size: 13 residues. Germline V CDR1 and CDR2: KGHSH, LQKENI. The V gene lost 2 bases and the J gene lost 4 bases, with 7 bases spanning the gap. CDR3 residues: CASSPSQADTQYF. The CDR3, as DNA: TGTGCCAGCTCACCAAGCCAGGCAGATACGCAGTATTTT.

The gene calls are TRBV6-1 and TRBJ2-3; a weak D match, TRBD2 (6 bases). Trimming left V 4 bases short and J 3 bases short, with 17 bases between. The CDR3 length is 16 residues. In germline, CDR1 is MNHNS, CDR2 SASEGT. CDR3 nucleotides: TGTGCCAGCAGTGCCCGGACGACGGCGGGAACAGATACGCAGTATTTT. This sequence encodes CASSARTTAGTDTQYF.

This sequence joins TRBV5-6 and TRBJ1-1; D is ambiguous. CDR3 length equals 13 residues. Germline V gene lookup returns CDR1 SGHDT and CDR2 YYEEEE. V lost 3 bases, J lost 0 bases, and 6 bases lay in between. The CDR3 here is CASSWAMNTEAFF. The CDR3 DNA follows: TGTGCCAGCAGCTGGGCGATGAACACTGAAGCTTTCTTT. The full variable domain, with the rest looked up from reference TRBV5-6 and TRBJ1-1, is DAGVTQSPTHLIKTRGQQVTLRCSPKSGHDTVSWYQQALGQGPQFIFQYYEEEERQRGNFPDRFSGHQFPNYSSELNVNALLLGDSALYLCASSWAMNTEAFFGQGTRLTVV.